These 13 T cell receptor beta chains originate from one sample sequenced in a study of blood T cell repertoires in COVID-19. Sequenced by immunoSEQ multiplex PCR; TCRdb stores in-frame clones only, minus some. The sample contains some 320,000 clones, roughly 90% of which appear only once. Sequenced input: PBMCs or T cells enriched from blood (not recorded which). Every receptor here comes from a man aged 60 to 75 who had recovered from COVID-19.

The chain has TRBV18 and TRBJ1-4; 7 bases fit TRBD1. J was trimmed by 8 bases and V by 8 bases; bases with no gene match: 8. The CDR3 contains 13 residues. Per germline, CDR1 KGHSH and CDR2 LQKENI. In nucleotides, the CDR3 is TGTGCCAGCACCGACAGGGCGAGCGAAAAACTGTTTTTT. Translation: CASTDRASEKLFF.

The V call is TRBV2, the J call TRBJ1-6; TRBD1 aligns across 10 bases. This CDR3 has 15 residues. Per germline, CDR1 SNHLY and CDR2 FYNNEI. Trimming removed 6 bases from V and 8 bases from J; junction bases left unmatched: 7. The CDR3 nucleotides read TGTGCCAGCAGAGCCCGGACAGGGGGTGATTCACCCCTCCACTTT. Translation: CASRARTGGDSPLHF.

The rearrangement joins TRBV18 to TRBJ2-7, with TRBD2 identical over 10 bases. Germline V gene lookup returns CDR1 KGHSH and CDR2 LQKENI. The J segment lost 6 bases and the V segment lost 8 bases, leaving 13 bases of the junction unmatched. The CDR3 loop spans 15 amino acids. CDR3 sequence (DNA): TGTGCCAGCCACTCAGCGGGAGGGCTTCTATCCGAGCAGTACTTC. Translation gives CASHSAGGLLSEQYF.

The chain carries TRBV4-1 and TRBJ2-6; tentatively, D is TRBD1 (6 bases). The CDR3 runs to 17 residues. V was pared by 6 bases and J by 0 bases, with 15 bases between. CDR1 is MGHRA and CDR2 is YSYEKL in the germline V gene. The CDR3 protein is CASRLGQYVSGANVLTF. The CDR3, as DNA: TGCGCCAGCAGGCTAGGACAGTATGTCTCTGGGGCCAACGTCCTGACTTTC.

CDR3 amino acids: CAISEAGTASPLHF. CDR3 nucleotides: TGTGCCATCAGTGAGGCAGGGACAGCTTCACCCCTCCACTTT. This chain connects TRBV10-3 to TRBJ1-6; 7 bases map to TRBD1. Trimming removed 2 bases from V and 9 bases from J; junction bases left unmatched: 4. CDR1 is ENHRY and CDR2 is SYGVKD in the germline V gene. The CDR3 is 14 residues long.

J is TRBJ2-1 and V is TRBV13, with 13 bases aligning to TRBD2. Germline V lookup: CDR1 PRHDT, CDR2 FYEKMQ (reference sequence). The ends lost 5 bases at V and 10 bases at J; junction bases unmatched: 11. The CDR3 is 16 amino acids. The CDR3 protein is CASSVTSGRVVREQFF. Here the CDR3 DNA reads TGTGCCAGCAGCGTAACTAGCGGGAGGGTGGTTAGAGAGCAGTTCTTC.

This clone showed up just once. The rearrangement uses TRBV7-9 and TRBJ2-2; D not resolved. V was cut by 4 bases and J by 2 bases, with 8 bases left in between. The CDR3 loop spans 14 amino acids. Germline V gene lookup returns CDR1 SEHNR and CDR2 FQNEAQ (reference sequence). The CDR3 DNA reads TGTGCCAGCAGCTCAGTGGCCAACACCGGGGAGCTGTTTTTT. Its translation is CASSSVANTGELFF.

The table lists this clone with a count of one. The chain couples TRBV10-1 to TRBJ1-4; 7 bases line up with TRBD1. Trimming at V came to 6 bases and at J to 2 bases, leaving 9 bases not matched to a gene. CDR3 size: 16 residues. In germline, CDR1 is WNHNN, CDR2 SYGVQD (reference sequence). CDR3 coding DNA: TGCGCCAGCAGGGACCGCCCGGGACAGACTAATGAAAAACTGTTTTTT. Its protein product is CASRDRPGQTNEKLFF.

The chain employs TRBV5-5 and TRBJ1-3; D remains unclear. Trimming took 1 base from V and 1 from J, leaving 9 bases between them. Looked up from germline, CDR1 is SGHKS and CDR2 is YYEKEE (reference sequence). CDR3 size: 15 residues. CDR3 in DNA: TGTGCCAGCAGCTTGAGTGTACAATCTGGAAACACCATATATTTT. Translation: CASSLSVQSGNTIYF.

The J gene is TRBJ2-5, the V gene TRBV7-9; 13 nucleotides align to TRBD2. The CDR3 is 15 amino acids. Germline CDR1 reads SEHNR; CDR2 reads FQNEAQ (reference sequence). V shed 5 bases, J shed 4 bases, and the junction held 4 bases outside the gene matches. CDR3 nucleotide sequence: TGTGCCAGCAGCCCAAGGACTAGCGGGGGAGAGACCCAGTACTTC. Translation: CASSPRTSGGETQYF.

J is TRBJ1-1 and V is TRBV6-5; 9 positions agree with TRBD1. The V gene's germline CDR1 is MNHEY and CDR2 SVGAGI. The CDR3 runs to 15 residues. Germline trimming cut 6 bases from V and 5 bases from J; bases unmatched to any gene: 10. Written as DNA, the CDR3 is TGTGCCAGCAGCCTACAGGGGGCGCCGATGACTGAAGCTTTCTTT. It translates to CASSLQGAPMTEAFF.

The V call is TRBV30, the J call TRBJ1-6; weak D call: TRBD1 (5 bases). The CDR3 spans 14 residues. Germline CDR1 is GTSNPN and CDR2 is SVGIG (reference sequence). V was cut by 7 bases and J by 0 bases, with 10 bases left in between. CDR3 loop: CAYRQGSYNSPLHF. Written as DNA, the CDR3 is TGTGCCTATCGGCAGGGCTCCTATAATTCACCCCTCCACTTT.

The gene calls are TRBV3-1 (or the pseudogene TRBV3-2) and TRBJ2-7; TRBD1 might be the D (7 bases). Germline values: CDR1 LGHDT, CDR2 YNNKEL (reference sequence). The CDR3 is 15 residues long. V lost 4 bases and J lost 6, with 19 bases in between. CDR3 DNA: TGTGCCAGCAGCCGCCTGACAGGGAGGTTCGGCGAGCAGTACTTC. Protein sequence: CASSRLTGRFGEQYF.